The 3 T cell receptor beta chains listed next were all sequenced from one sample in a study of T cell responses to AZD1222 COVID-19 vaccine. Assay used: immunoSEQ multiplex PCR; TCRdb lists only in-frame clones, some missing. The sample has about 140,000 clones; roughly 92% are singletons. The material was peripheral blood, obtained on day 0 of AZD1222 vaccination. The receptors here all came from an adult in good health.

The gene calls are TRBV5-1 and TRBJ2-1; D gene ambiguous. In germline, CDR1 is SGHRS, CDR2 YFSETQ. V lost 0 bases, J lost 4 bases, and 17 bases lay in between. The CDR3 has 17 amino acids. The CDR3 is CASSLAPTILLYNEQFF. In DNA, the CDR3 is TGCGCCAGCAGCTTGGCCCCCACTATCCTGTTATACAATGAGCAGTTCTTC. Full variable domain (rest looked up from reference TRBV5-1 and TRBJ2-1): KAGVTQTPRYLIKTRGQQVTLSCSPISGHRSVSWYQQTPGQGLQFLFEYFSETQRNKGNFPGRFSGRQFSNSRSEMNVSTLELGDSALYLCASSLAPTILLYNEQFFGPGTRLTVL.

The gene calls are TRBV5-1 and TRBJ1-1; D may be TRBD1 (5 bases). Per germline, CDR1 SGHRS and CDR2 YFSETQ. This CDR3 is built from 12 residues. V was pared by 4 bases and J by 7 bases, with 11 bases between. The CDR3 DNA sequence: TGCGCCAGCAGCCATCAGGGAAATGAAGCTTTCTTT. The encoded protein is CASSHQGNEAFF.

This clone was found once. V gene TRBV27 combines with J gene TRBJ2-1; 11 positions match TRBD2. Germline V CDR1 and CDR2: MNHEY, SMNVEV (reference sequence). CDR3 length: 18 residues. Unmatched junction bases numbered 12, after V lost 5 bases and J lost 3 bases. The CDR3, as DNA: TGTGCCAGCAGTCCCGAACTAGCGGGAGCCCCGATCTACAATGAGCAGTTCTTC. This sequence encodes CASSPELAGAPIYNEQFF.